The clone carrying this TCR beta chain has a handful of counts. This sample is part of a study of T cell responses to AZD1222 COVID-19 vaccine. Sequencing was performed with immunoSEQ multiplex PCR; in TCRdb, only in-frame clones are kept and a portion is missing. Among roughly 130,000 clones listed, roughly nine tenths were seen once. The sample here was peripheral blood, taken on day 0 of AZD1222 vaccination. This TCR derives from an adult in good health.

CDR3 sequence reads: CASSPSPTPADTQYF. The CDR3 bases are TGCGCCAGCAGCCCCTCTCCAACCCCGGCAGATACGCAGTATTTT. J is TRBJ2-3 and V is TRBV4-1; no reliable D call. Trimming removed 4 bases from V and 4 bases from J, with 15 bases in between. Per the germline V gene, CDR1 is MGHRA and CDR2 is YSYEKL. This CDR3 is 15 amino acids long.